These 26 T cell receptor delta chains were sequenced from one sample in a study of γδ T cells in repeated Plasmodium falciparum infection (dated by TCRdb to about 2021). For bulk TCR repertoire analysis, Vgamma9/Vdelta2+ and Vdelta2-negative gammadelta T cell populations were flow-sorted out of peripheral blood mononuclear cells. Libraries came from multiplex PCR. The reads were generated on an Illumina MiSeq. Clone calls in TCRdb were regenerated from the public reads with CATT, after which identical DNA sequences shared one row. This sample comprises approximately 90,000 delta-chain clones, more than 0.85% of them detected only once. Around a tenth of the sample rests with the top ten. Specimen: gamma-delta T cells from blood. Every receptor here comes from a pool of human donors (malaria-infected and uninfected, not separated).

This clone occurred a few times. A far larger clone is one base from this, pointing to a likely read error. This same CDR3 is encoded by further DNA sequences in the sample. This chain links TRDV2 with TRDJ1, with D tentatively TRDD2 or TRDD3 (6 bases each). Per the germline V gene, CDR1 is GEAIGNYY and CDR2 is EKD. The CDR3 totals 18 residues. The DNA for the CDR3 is TGTGCTTGTGACCAAATGGCCTTCCCGGGGGACGGGAGCGATAAACTCATCTTT. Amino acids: CACDQMAFPGDGSDKLIF.

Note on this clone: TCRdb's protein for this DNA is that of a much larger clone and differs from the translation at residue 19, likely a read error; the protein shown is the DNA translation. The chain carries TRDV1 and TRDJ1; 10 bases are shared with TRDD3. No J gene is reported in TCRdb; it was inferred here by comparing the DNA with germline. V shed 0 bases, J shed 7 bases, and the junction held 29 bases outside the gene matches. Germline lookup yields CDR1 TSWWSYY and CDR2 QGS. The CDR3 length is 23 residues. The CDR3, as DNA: TGTGCTCTTGGGGAACTTGAGTACTGGGGGATCTATAAGGGTCCTCCTGGCGGCGGTAAACTCATCTTT. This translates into CALGELEYWGIYKGPPGGGKLIF.

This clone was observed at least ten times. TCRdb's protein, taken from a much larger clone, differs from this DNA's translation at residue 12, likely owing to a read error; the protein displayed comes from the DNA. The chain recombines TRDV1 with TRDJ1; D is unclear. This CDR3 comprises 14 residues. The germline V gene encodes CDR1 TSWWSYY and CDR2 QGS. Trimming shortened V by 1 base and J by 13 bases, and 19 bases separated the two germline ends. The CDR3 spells CALGEPIRSDNPIF. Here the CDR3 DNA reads TGTGCTCTTGGGGAACCAATTAGGTCCGATAACCCCATCTTT.

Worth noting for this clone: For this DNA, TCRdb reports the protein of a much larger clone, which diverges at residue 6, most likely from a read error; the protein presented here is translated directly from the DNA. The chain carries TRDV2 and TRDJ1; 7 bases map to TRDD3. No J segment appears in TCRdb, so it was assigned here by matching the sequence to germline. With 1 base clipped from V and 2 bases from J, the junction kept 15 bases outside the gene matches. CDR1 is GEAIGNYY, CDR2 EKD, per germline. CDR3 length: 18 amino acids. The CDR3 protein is CACDTEAWGGPTTDKLIF. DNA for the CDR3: TGTGCCTGTGACACTGAGGCCTGGGGGGGGCCCACAACCGATAAACTCATCTTT.

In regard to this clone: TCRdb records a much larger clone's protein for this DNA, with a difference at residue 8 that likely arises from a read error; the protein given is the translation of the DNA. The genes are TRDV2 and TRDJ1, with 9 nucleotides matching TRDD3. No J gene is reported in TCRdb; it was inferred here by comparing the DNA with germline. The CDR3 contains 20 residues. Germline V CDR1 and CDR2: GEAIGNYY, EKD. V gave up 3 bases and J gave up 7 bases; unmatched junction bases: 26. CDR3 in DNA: TGTGCCTGTGACCGTAATACTAGGGGATACGCTGAGAGGAATTGCGGTAAACTCATCTTT. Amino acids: CACDRNTRGYAERNCGKLIF.

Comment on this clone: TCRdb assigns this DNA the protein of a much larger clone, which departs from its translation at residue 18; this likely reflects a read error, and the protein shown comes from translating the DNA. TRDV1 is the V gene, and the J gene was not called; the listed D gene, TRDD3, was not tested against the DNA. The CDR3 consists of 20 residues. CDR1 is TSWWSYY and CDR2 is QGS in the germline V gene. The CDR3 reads CALGVPISRTGGHCCDKPIF. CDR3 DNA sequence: TGTGCTCTTGGGGTCCCCATTTCCCGTACTGGGGGCCACTGCTGCGATAAACCCATCTTT.

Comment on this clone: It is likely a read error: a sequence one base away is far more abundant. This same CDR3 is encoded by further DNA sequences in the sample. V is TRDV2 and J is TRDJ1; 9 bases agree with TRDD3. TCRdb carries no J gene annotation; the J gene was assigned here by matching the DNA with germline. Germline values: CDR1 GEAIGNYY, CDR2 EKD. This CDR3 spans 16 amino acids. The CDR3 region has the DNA TGTGCTTGTGACGTTCTGGGGGATTTTGGGACCGATAAACTCATCTTT. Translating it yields CACDVLGDFGTDKLIF.

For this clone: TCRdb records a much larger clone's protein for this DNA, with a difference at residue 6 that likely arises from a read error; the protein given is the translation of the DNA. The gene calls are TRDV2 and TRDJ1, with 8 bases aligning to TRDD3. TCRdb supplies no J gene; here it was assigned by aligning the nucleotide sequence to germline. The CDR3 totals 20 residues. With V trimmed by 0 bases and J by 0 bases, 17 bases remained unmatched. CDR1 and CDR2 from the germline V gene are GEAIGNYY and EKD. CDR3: CACDTRGAGGRGGNTDKLIF. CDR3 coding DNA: TGTGCCTGTGACACCAGAGGTGCTGGGGGAAGGGGAGGCAACACCGATAAACTCATCTTT.

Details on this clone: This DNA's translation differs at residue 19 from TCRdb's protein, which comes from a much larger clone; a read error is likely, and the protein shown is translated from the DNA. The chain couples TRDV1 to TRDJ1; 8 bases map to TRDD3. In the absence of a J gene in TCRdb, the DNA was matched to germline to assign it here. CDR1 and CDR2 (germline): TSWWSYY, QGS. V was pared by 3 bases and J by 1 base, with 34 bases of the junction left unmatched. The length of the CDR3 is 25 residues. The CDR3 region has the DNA TGTGCTCTTGGGGACCTACGGCCTTCCCGAACCTACTGGGGGTCTCCCCGCGTGAGCACCGATAAACTCATCTTT. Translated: CALGDLRPSRTYWGSPRVSTDKLIF.

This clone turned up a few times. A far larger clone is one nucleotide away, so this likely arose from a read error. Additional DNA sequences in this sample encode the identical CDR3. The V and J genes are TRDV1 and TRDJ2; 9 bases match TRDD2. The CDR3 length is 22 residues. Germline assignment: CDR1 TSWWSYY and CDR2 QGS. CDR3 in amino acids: CALGEPPSYPGEGDPRSAQLFF. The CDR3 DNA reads TGTGCTCTTGGAGAACCTCCTTCCTACCCCGGGGAGGGGGATCCTAGGTCAGCACAACTCTTCTTT.

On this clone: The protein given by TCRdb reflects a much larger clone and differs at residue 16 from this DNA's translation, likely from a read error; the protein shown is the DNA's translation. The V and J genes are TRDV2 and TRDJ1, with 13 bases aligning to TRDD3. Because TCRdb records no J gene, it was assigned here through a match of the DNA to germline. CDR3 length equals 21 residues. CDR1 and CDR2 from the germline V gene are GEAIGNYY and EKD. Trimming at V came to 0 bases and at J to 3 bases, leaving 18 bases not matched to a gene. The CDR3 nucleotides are TGTGCCTGTGACACCTCCGACTGGGGGATACGGCGTGGGGGGTACGCCGATAAACTCATCTTT. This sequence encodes CACDTSDWGIRRGGYADKLIF.

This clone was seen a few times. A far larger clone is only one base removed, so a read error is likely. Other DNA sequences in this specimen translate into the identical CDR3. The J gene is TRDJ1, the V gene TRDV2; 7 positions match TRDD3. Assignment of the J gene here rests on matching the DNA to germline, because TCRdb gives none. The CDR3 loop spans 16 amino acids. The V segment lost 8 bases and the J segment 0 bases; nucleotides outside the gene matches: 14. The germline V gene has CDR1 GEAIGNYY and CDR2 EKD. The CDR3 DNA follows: TGTGCCTCTGAGAAGCTGGGGGTCCGATACACCGATAAACTCATCTTT. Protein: CASEKLGVRYTDKLIF.

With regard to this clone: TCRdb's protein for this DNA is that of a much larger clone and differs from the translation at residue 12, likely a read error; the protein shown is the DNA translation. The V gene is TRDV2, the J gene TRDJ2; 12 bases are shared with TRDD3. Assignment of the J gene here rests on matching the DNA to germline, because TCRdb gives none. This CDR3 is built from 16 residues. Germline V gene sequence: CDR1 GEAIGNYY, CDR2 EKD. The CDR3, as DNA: TGTGCCTGTGACGTACTGGGGGATACTTTGACAACACAACTCTTCTTT. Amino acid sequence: CACDVLGDTLTTQLFF.

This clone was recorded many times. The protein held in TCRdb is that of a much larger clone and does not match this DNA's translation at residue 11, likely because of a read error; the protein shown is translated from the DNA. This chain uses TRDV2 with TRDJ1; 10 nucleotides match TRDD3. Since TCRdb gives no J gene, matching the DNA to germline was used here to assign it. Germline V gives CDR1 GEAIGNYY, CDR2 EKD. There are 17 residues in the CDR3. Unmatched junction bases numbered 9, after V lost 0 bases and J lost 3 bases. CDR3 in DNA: TGTGCCTGTGACACCGTAGGGGGATACGCGGGTCCCGATAAACTCATCTTT. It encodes CACDTVGGYAGPDKLIF.

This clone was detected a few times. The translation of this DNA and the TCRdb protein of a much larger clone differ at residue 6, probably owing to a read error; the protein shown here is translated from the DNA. For the CDR3, the DNA is TGTGCCTTTGTAGCTTGGCCGAAGAGGGTCATCTTT. The encoded protein is CAFVAWPKRVIF. The chain is built from TRDV3 and TRDJ1, with unresolved D. From germline, CDR1 is TVYSNPD and CDR2 GDNSRS (reference sequence). V shed 2 bases and J shed 12 bases, with 19 bases lying between them. The CDR3 runs 12 residues. The complete variable domain, with remaining parts taken from reference TRDV3 and TRDJ1, reads CDKVTQSSPDQTVASGSEVVLLCTYDTVYSNPDLFWYRIRPDYSFQFVFYGDNSRSEGADFTQGRFSVKHILTQKAFHLVISPVRTEDSATYYCAFVAWPKRVIFGKGTRVTVEP.

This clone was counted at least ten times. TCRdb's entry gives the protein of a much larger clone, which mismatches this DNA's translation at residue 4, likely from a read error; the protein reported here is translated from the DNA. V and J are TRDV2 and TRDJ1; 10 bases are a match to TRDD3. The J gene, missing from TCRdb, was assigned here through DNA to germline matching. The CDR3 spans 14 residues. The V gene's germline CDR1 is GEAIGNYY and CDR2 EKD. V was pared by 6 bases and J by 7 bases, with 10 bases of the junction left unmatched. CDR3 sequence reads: CACRPLGDLFKLIF. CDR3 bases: TGTGCCTGTAGGCCACTGGGGGATCTATTTAAACTCATCTTT.

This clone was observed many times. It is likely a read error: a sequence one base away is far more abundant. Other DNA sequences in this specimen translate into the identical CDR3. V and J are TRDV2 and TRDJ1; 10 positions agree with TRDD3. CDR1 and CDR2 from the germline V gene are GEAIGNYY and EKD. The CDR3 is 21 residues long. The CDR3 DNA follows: TGTGCCTGTGACACCGTCTCACCTCCGACCGTACTGGGGGATCACACCGATAAACTCATCTTC. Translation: CACDTVSPPTVLGDHTDKLIF.

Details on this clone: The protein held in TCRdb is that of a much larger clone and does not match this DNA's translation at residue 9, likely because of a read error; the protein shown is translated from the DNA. Here the CDR3 DNA reads TGTGCCTGTGACTCCTTGTATTCCAAAGGGATTTACACCGATAAACTCATCTTT. Protein product: CACDSLYSKGIYTDKLIF. The V gene is TRDV2, the J gene TRDJ1; D is perhaps TRDD3 (5 bases). TCRdb lists no J gene, so it was determined here by aligning the DNA to germline. V was shortened by 3 bases and J by 0 bases, with 22 bases between the two germline ends. There are 18 residues in the CDR3. CDR1 is GEAIGNYY and CDR2 is EKD in the germline V gene.

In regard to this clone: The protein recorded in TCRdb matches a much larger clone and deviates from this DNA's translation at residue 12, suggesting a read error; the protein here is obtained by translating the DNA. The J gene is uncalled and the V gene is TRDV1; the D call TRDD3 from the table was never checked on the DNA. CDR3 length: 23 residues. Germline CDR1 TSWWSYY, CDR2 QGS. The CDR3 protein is CALGELALVKTPPTGWGSTSLIF. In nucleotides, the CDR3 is TGTGCTCTTGGGGAACTGGCCTTAGTAAAAACCCCTCCTACGGGTTGGGGATCAACTAGTCTCATCTTT.

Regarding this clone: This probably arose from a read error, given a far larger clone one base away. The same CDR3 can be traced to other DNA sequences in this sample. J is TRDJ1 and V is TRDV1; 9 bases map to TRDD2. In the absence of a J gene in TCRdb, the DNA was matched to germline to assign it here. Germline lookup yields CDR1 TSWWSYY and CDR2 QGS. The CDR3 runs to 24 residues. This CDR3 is CALGEQGLPTLWDATGDNTDKLIF. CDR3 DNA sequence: TGCGCTCTTGGGGAACAGGGCCTTCCTACGCTCTGGGATGCTACTGGGGACAACACCGATAAACTCATCTTT.

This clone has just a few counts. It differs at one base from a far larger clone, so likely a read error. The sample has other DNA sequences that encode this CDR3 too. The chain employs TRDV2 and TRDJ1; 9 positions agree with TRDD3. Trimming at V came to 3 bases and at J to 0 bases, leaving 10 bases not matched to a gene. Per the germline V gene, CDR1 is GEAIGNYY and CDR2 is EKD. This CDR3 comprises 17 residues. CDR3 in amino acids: CACDSYWGNPYTDKLIF. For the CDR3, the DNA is TGTGCCTGTGACTCGTACTGGGGGAATCCTTACACCGATAAACTCATCTTT.

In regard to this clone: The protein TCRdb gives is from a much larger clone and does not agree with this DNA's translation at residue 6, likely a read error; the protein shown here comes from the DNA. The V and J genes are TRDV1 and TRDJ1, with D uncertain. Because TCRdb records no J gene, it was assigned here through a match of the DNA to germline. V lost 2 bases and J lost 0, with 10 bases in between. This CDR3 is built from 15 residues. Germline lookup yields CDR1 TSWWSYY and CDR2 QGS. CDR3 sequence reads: CALGEATPYTDKLIF. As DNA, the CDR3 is TGTGCTCTTGGGGAAGCGACCCCTTACACCGATAAACTCATCTTT.

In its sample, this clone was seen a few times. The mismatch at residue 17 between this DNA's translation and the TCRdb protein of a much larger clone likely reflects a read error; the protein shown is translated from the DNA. The CDR3 sequence is CALGGTRLQLLGDTDKPIF. The CDR3 nucleotides are TGTGCTCTTGGGGGGACCAGGCTCCAGTTACTGGGGGACACCGATAAACCCATCTTT. The V gene is listed as TRDV1; no J gene was called; the table names TRDD3, a call not compared with the DNA. CDR3 length equals 19 residues. Germline V gene lookup returns CDR1 TSWWSYY and CDR2 QGS.

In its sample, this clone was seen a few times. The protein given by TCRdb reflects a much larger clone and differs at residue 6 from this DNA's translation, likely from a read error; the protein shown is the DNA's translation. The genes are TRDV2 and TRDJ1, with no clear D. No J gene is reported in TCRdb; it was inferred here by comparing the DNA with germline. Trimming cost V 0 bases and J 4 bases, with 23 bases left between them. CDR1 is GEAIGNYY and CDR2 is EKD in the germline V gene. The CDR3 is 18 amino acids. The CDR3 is CACDTIGLRDRNFDKLIF. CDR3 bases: TGTGCCTGTGACACCATCGGACTGCGGGACCGTAATTTCGATAAACTCATCTTT.

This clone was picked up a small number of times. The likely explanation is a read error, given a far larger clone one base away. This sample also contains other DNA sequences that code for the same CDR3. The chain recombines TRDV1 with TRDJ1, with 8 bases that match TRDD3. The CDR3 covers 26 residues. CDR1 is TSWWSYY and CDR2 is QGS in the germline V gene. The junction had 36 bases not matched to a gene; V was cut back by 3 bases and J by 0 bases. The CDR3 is CALGDLTSFSRTGGYALLTYTDKLIF. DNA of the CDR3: TGTGCTCTTGGGGACCTAACTTCCTTCAGTCGTACTGGGGGGTACGCCCTCCTTACTTACACCGATAAACTCATCTTT.

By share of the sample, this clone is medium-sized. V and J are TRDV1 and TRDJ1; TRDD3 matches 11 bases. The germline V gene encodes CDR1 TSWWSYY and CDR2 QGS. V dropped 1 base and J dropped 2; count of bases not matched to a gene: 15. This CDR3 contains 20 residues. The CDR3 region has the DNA TGTGCTCTTGGGGAACCTCGTGGAATACTGGGGGATAATAGGACCGATAAACTCATCTTT. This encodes CALGEPRGILGDNRTDKLIF.